Each of the 9 T cell receptor beta chains below was sequenced from the same sample in a study of Ad26.COV2.S vaccination and SARS-CoV-2 variants (dated by TCRdb to about 2021). The treatment or condition tag for this specimen amounts to: 19 received Ad26.COV2.S at low or high dose, single or two shots; about 5 received placebo; per-sample allocation not given. For vaccine and placebo recipients, the sequenced repertoires came from samples collected on day 63 after the first injection. Library method: the immunoSEQ multiplex PCR assay. TCRdb's version of the immuneACCESS table is confined to in-frame rearrangements and falls short of the full clone set. An unresolved V gene accounts for under half of the shortfall where checked; the remainder is of unknown origin. Across this sample there are roughly 400,000 clones, with around 92% seen only once. In total, the top ten clones hold less than 2% of the sample.

Specimen: peripheral blood, collected in a trial of Ad26.COV2.S vaccine versus placebo. Receptor source: a person aged 18-60 years who received the Ad26.COV2.S COVID-19 vaccine or a placebo.

The J gene is TRBJ1-5, the V gene TRBV4-1; D ambiguous. The CDR3 covers 15 residues. Germline V gene data show CDR1 as MGHRA and CDR2 as YSYEKL. V gave up 4 bases and J gave up 8 bases, with 18 bases separating them. The CDR3 sequence: CASSLILITGEPQHF. The CDR3 nucleotides read TGCGCCAGCAGCCTGATCCTTATTACCGGGGAGCCCCAGCATTTT.

The chain employs TRBV28 and TRBJ2-7, with D tentatively TRBD1 or TRBD2 (5 bases each). V was shortened by 6 bases and J by 2 bases, with 14 bases between the two germline ends. This CDR3 region has 14 residues. The germline V gene has CDR1 MDHEN and CDR2 SYDVKM. The CDR3 sequence is CASSPTGATYEQYF. CDR3 nucleotide sequence: TGTGCCAGCAGCCCAACCGGGGCGACCTACGAGCAGTACTTC. Looking up the rest from reference TRBV28 and TRBJ2-7 gives the full variable domain: DVKVTQSSRYLVKRTGEKVFLECVQDMDHENMFWYRQDPGLGLRLIYFSYDVKMKEKGDIPEGYSVSREKKERFSLILESASTNQTSMYLCASSPTGATYEQYFGPGTRLTVT.

Concerning this clone: Different DNA sequences within this sample yield the same CDR3. V gene TRBV20-1 combines with J gene TRBJ1-1; D uncertain. Germline-derived CDR1 and CDR2 are DFQATT and SNEGSKA (reference sequence). The CDR3 is 11 residues long. Deletions cut 3 bases from V and 6 bases from J, with 8 bases between. The DNA of the CDR3 is TGCAGTGCTAGGGGGATTTCTGAAGCTTTCTTT. Protein product: CSARGISEAFF.

The gene calls are TRBV12-2 and TRBJ2-1; the table names TRBD2, a call not compared with the DNA. TRBV12-2 is a pseudogene segment. This CDR3 has 15 residues. CDR3 DNA sequence: TGTGCAAGTCGACAACTAGCGGACTCCTACAATGAGCAGTTCTTC. Its translation: CASRQLADSYNEQFF.

The chain employs TRBV21-1 and TRBJ1-5. TRBV21-1 is flagged as a pseudogene. The CDR3 consists of 19 residues. The CDR3 sequence: CASEPTPNSPRGQNQPQHF. CDR3 DNA: TGTGCCAGTGAACCTACGCCCAATTCACCAAGAGGTCAAAATCAGCCCCAGCATTTT.

The chain combines TRBV29-1 with TRBJ1-1; D call uncertain. The CDR3 runs to 12 residues. The germline V gene encodes CDR1 SQVTM and CDR2 ANQGSEA. V lost 4 bases and J lost 4, with 10 bases in between. Here the CDR3 reads CSVVVGFTEAFF. Here the CDR3 DNA reads TGCAGCGTTGTAGTGGGTTTCACTGAAGCTTTCTTT.

The gene calls are TRBV7-9 and TRBJ1-1; D remains unclear. Germline CDR1 and CDR2: SEHNR and FQNEAQ (reference sequence). With 5 bases removed from V and 4 bases from J, the gap between germline ends came to 23 bases. The CDR3 totals 17 residues. The CDR3 DNA reads TGTGCCAGCAGCCCGACCGGGCCGGTACGGGGTTCCACTGAAGCTTTCTTT. This codes for CASSPTGPVRGSTEAFF.

The chain combines TRBV11-2 with TRBJ2-1; 7 positions agree with TRBD1. V lost 5 bases to trimming and J lost 2 bases; unmatched junction nucleotides: 6. The CDR3 contains 15 residues. The germline CDR1 and CDR2 sequences are SGHAT and FQNNGV. CDR3: CASSQTGDPYNEQFF. The CDR3 region has the DNA TGTGCCAGCAGCCAAACAGGGGACCCCTACAATGAGCAGTTCTTC.

The genes are TRBV30 and TRBJ2-2; tentatively, D is TRBD2 (5 bases). Trimming cost V 3 bases and J 7 bases, with 15 bases left between them. Germline V lookup: CDR1 GTSNPN, CDR2 SVGIG (reference sequence). The CDR3 spans 14 residues. The CDR3 sequence is CAWRPSAEGGELFF. CDR3 sequence (DNA): TGTGCCTGGAGGCCCTCAGCCGAGGGCGGGGAGCTGTTTTTT.